The T cell receptor beta chain described here comes from a study of cytomegalovirus exposure and HLA in healthy donors. PCR involved 60 Vbeta and 13 Jbeta primers. Clones were read by immunoSEQ multiplex PCR, and TCRdb kept only the in-frame ones, dropping some. The sample lists 100,000 to 150,000 clones, 65% to 75% seen once, with approximately 5.4% in the top ten. The V end lost 11 bases, the J end lost 4 bases, and 14 bases lay between the germline ends. This CDR3 has 12 residues. CDR1 and CDR2 from the germline V gene are ENHRY and SYGVKD. Sequenced input: PBMCs. The rearrangement joins TRBV10-3 to TRBJ1-1; D uncertain. The receptor was isolated from a woman aged 45-60 years in good health and CMV-seropositive. Here the CDR3 DNA reads TGTGCCTCGTCTGTGAGCGGCACTGAAGCTTTCTTT. Amino acid sequence: CASSVSGTEAFF.